These 14 T cell receptor beta chains were sequenced from one sample in a study of cytotoxic CD8 clonotypes in ibrutinib-treated CLL. Clones were sequenced by immunoSEQ multiplex PCR, and TCRdb holds only the in-frame ones, with some missing. The sample lists 30,000 to 40,000 clones, 65% to 75% occurring once. Specimen: PBMCs, collected at disease progression, from a patient treated with ibrutinib. The origin of the receptors is a human donor with chronic lymphocytic leukemia.

This chain connects TRBV5-8 to TRBJ2-2; a weak D match, TRBD2 (6 bases). Germline values: CDR1 SGHTS, CDR2 YDEGEE. V was shortened by 3 bases and J by 6 bases, with 18 bases between the two germline ends. The CDR3 is 16 amino acids. The CDR3 protein is CASSWRGPLVSGELFF. The CDR3 nucleotides read TGTGCCAGCAGCTGGCGGGGACCTTTGGTTTCCGGGGAGCTGTTTTTT. Variable domain in full (rest from reference TRBV5-8 and TRBJ2-2): EAGVTQSPTHLIKTRGQQATLRCSPISGHTSVYWYQQALGLGLQFLLWYDEGEERNRGNFPPRFSGRQFPNYSSELNVNALELEDSALYLCASSWRGPLVSGELFFGEGSRLTVL.

In its sample, this clone was seen a few times. The rearrangement links TRBV7-7 to TRBJ2-1; 7 bases match TRBD2. Looked up from germline, CDR1 is SSHAT and CDR2 is FNYEAQ (reference sequence). The CDR3 loop spans 16 amino acids. J lost 2 bases, V lost 7 bases, and 11 bases had no gene match. The CDR3 DNA reads TGTGCCAGCACCCCACCTGGACTAGTCCCCTACAATGAGCAGTTCTTC. This gives the protein CASTPPGLVPYNEQFF.

This chain joins TRBV4-1 and TRBJ2-7, with TRBD2 identical over 8 bases. This CDR3 has 16 residues. Trimming took 4 bases from V and 7 from J; bases not matched to a gene: 15. Germline CDR1 reads MGHRA; CDR2 reads YSYEKL. The CDR3 DNA follows: TGCGCCAGCAGCCCGCAACGGGGGGGCGGGGGGTTTGAGCAGTACTTC. Translation gives CASSPQRGGGGFEQYF.

This clone was found once. The chain couples TRBV5-6 to TRBJ2-7; D may be TRBD1 (6 bases). The CDR3 runs 14 residues. Germline V gene data show CDR1 as SGHDT and CDR2 as YYEEEE. Trimming removed 0 bases from V and 5 bases from J, with 12 bases in between. The CDR3: CASSLAGPGDEQYF. The CDR3 DNA follows: TGTGCCAGCAGCTTGGCCGGGCCAGGGGACGAGCAGTACTTC.

The rearrangement joins TRBV2 to TRBJ1-2, with D perhaps matching TRBD1 (6 bases). Germline V lookup: CDR1 SNHLY, CDR2 FYNNEI. The CDR3 sequence is 12 residues long. Trimming stripped 6 bases from V and 5 bases from J, with 10 bases between. The CDR3 nucleotides are TGTGCCAGCAGCCCCGGACAGTATGGCTACACCTTC. It yields the protein CASSPGQYGYTF.

This rearrangement joins TRBV10-2 to TRBJ1-1, with 7 bases fitting TRBD1. CDR3 size: 12 residues. The J segment lost 10 bases and the V segment lost 2 bases, leaving 4 bases of the junction unmatched. Germline CDR1 WSHSY, CDR2 SAAADI. The CDR3 spells CASSETGVRAFF. The CDR3 DNA reads as TGCGCCAGCAGTGAGACAGGGGTAAGAGCTTTCTTT.

This clone was detected only once. The CDR3 nucleotides are TGTGCCACCAGCAGAGATTGGGGGACCCAGTACTTC. Translated, it gives CATSRDWGTQYF. The chain couples TRBV15 to TRBJ2-5; D not certain. The CDR3 length is 12 residues. The V and J ends lost 0 bases and 7 bases respectively, with 6 bases between them. The germline V gene has CDR1 LNHNV and CDR2 YYDKDF (reference sequence).

The CDR3 sequence is CASSLVGENTEAFF. The CDR3, as DNA: TGTGCCAGCAGCTTAGTGGGGGAGAACACTGAAGCTTTCTTT. V gene TRBV7-8 combines with J gene TRBJ1-1, with D perhaps TRBD1 (5 bases). This CDR3 is 14 amino acids long. Germline CDR1 SGHVS, CDR2 FQNEAQ. Trimming pared 1 base from V and 1 base from J, leaving 7 bases between.

This clone is medium-sized by share. This rearrangement joins TRBV5-1 to TRBJ1-2, with D perhaps matching TRBD1 (6 bases). The germline CDR1 and CDR2 sequences are SGHRS and YFSETQ. This CDR3 is built from 13 residues. V shed 1 base and J shed 5 bases, with 9 bases lying between them. CDR3 sequence reads: CASSLSGEYGYTF. The CDR3 region has the DNA TGCGCCAGCAGCTTGTCAGGGGAATATGGCTACACCTTC. Variable domain in full (rest from reference TRBV5-1 and TRBJ1-2): KAGVTQTPRYLIKTRGQQVTLSCSPISGHRSVSWYQQTPGQGLQFLFEYFSETQRNKGNFPGRFSGRQFSNSRSEMNVSTLELGDSALYLCASSLSGEYGYTFGSGTRLTVV.

This chain links TRBV11-3 with TRBJ2-3, with a possible D match to TRBD1 (6 bases). The V gene lost 5 bases and the J gene lost 4 bases, with 13 bases spanning the gap. CDR1 SGHNT and CDR2 YENEEA come from the germline V gene. The CDR3 runs to 14 residues. This CDR3 reads CASSATGYPDTQYF. CDR3 nucleotides: TGTGCCAGCAGCGCAACAGGGTACCCAGATACGCAGTATTTT.

The rearrangement uses TRBV7-2 and TRBJ1-1; 9 nucleotides match TRBD1. V gave up 0 bases and J gave up 2 bases; unmatched junction bases: 16. The CDR3 spans 20 residues. CDR1 and CDR2 (germline): SGHTA, FQGNSA. CDR3 region: CASSLATGGADYFPNTEAFF. The CDR3 DNA reads TGTGCCAGCAGCTTAGCAACAGGGGGCGCGGATTATTTTCCCAACACTGAAGCTTTCTTT.

This chain links TRBV27 with TRBJ1-1; no firm D call. This CDR3 is built from 16 residues. Trimming left V 6 bases short and J 2 bases short, with 19 bases between. Germline V gives CDR1 MNHEY, CDR2 SMNVEV (reference sequence). The DNA for the CDR3 is TGTGCCAGCAGCCTATTAAAACTCGGGAATAACACTGAAGCTTTCTTT. Protein product: CASSLLKLGNNTEAFF.

The chain links TRBV15 to TRBJ2-1, with D hard to call. CDR1 is LNHNV, CDR2 YYDKDF, per germline (reference sequence). The CDR3 contains 13 residues. Trimming left V 0 bases short and J 7 bases short, with 7 bases between. The CDR3 reads CATSRDVSNEQFF. The CDR3 DNA is TGTGCCACCAGCAGAGATGTATCTAATGAGCAGTTCTTC.

V usage is TRBV5-1 and J usage is TRBJ1-1; possible D gene TRBD1, 6 bases. The V and J ends lost 0 bases and 4 bases respectively, with 13 bases between them. The germline CDR1 and CDR2 sequences are SGHRS and YFSETQ. CDR3 length equals 15 residues. CDR3: CASSLAIQGGTEAFF. The CDR3 DNA is TGCGCCAGCAGCTTGGCCATACAGGGAGGCACTGAAGCTTTCTTT.